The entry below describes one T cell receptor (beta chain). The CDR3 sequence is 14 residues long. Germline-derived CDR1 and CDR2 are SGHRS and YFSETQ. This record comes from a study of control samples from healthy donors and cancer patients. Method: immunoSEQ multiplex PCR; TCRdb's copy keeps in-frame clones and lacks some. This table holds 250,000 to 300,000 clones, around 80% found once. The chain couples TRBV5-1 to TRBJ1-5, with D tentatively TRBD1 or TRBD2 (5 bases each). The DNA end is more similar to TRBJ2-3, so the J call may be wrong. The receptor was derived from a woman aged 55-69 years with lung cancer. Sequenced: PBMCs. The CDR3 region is CASSRDGSNQPQYF. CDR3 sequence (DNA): TGCGCCAGCAGCCGGGACGGCAGCAATCAGCCCCAGTATTTT.